This entry is about one TCR beta chain. Its specificity is not known. The source of the sample is a study of cytomegalovirus exposure and HLA in healthy donors. Study in general: Among the 370 or so donors who were genotyped, over 70% fell in the genetic ancestry cluster that is associated with self-reported Caucasian donors. Study-level points and caveats: Among TCR sequences, most were rare, though some public TCRs appeared in many donors.

Primers included in the PCR were 60 Vbeta and 13 Jbeta primers. Profiled with immunoSEQ multiplex PCR; TCRdb holds only in-frame clones, not every one. The sample lists some 110,000 clones, roughly 82% occurring once. Germline lookup yields CDR1 SGHNT and CDR2 YYREEE (reference sequence). The CDR3 is made up of 16 amino acids. The V gene lost 1 base and the J gene lost 4 bases, with 15 bases spanning the gap. The TCR originated in a woman aged 55-70 years in good health and CMV-seropositive. The chain links TRBV5-4 to TRBJ1-5; a possible D gene is TRBD1 (5 bases). The sequenced material came from PBMCs. CDR3 sequence: CASSLYGTGPNQPQHF. DNA for the CDR3: TGTGCCAGCAGCTTGTACGGCACAGGACCGAATCAGCCCCAGCATTTT. The full variable domain, rest sourced from reference TRBV5-4 and TRBJ1-5, is ETGVTQSPTHLIKTRGQQVTLRCSSQSGHNTVSWYQQALGQGPQFIFQYYREEENGRGNFPPRFSGLQFPNYSSELNVNALELDDSALYLCASSLYGTGPNQPQHFGDGTRLSIL.